The source of this T cell receptor beta chain is a study of blood T cell repertoires in COVID-19. Study context: The cDNA or gDNA used as material had been derived from T cells, B-cell-depleted T cells, or PBMCs.

Trimming removed 1 base from V and 7 bases from J, with 6 bases in between. In germline, CDR1 is LGHNA, CDR2 YSLEER. The CDR3 is 12 amino acids. Assay: immunoSEQ multiplex PCR; the TCRdb copy retains only in-frame clones and omits some. Among 90,000 to 120,000 clones listed, approximately 88% were seen once. The specimen was peripheral blood. This chain joins TRBV4-3 and TRBJ2-3; D gene uncertain. This clonotype was obtained from a man aged 35 to 55 with active or convalescent COVID-19. The CDR3 sequence: CASSQVSHTQYF. CDR3 coding DNA: TGCGCCAGCAGCCAAGTCTCCCATACGCAGTATTTT.